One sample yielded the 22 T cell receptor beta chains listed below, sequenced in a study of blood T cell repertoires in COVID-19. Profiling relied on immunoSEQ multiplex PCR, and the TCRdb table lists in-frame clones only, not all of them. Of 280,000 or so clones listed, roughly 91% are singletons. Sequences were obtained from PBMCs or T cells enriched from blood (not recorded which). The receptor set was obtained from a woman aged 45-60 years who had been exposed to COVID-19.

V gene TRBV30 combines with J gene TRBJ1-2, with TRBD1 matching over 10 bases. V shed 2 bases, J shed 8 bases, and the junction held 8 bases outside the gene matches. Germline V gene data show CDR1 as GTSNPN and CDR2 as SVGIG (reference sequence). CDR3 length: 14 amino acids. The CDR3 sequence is CAWSTGTGEDGYTF. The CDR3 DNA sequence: TGTGCCTGGAGTACCGGGACAGGGGAGGACGGCTACACCTTC.

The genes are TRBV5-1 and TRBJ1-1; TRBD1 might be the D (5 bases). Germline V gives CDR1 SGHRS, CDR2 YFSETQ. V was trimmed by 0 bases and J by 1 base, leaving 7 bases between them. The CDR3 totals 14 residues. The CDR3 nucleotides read TGCGCCAGCAGCTTGGCTAGGGGGAACACTGAAGCTTTCTTT. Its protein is CASSLARGNTEAFF.

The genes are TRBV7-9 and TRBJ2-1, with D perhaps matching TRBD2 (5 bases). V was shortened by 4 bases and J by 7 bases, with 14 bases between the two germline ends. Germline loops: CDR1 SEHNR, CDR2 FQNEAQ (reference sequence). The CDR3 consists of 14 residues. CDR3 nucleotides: TGTGCCAGCAGCTCCCGGGGTCCAGAGAATGAGCAGTTCTTC. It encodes CASSSRGPENEQFF.

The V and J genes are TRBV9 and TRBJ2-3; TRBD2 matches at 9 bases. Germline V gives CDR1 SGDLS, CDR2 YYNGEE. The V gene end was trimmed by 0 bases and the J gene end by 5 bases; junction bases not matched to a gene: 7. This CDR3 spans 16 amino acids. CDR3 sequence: CASSVGISGGRDTQYF. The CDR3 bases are TGTGCCAGCAGCGTAGGTATTAGCGGGGGCAGAGATACGCAGTATTTT.

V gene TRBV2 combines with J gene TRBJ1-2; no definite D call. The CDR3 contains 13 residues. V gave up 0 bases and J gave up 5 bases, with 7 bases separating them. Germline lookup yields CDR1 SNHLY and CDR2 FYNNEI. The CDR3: CASSEALTYGYTF. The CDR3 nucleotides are TGTGCCAGCAGTGAAGCGCTGACATATGGCTACACCTTC.

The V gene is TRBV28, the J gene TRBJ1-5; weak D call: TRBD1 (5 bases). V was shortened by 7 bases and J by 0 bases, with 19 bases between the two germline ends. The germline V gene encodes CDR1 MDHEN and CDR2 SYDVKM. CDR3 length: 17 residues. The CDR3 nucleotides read TGTGCCAGCACCCAACCCTGGAGGGGATATAGCAATCAGCCCCAGCATTTT. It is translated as CASTQPWRGYSNQPQHF.

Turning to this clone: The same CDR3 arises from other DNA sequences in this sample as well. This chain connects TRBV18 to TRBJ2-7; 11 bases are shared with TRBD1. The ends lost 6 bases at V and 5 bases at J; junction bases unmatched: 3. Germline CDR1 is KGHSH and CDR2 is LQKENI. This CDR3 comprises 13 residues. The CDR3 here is CASSPGQGDEQYF. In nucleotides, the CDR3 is TGTGCCAGCTCCCCGGGACAGGGGGACGAGCAGTACTTC.

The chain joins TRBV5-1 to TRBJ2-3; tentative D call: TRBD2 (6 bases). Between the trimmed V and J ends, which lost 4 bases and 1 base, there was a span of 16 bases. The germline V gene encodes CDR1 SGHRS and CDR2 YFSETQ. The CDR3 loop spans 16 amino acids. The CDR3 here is CASSLLPIAGTDTQYF. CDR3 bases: TGCGCCAGCAGCCTCTTACCAATAGCGGGCACAGATACGCAGTATTTT.

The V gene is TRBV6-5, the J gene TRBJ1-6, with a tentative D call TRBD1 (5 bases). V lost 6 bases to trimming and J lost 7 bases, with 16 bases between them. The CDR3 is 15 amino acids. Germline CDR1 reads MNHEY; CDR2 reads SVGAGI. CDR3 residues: CASRQGNLQNSPLHF. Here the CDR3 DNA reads TGTGCCAGCAGGCAGGGTAACCTCCAGAATTCACCCCTCCACTTT.

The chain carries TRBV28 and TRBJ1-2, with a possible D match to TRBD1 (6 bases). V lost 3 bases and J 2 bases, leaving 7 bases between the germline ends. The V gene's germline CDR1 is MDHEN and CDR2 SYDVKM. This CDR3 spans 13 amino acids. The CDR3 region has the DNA TGTGCCAGCAGTTTCGGACAGAACTATGGCTACACCTTC. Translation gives CASSFGQNYGYTF.

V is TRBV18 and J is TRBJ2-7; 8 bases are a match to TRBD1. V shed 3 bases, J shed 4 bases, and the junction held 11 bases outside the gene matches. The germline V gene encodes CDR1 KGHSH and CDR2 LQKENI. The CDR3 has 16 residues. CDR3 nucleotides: TGTGCCAGCTCACCCAACGACAGGGGCCGCGGGTACGAGCAGTACTTC. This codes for CASSPNDRGRGYEQYF.

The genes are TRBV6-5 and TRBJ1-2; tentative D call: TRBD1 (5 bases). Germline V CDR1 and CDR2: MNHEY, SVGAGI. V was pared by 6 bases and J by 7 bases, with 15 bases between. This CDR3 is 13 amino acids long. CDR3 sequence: CASRPQGGFGYTF. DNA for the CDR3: TGTGCCAGCAGACCTCAGGGCGGTTTTGGCTACACCTTC.

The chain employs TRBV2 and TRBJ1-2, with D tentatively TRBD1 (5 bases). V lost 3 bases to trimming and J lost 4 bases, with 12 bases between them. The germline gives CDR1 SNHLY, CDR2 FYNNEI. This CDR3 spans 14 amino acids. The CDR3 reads CASSEQGSGYGYTF. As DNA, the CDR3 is TGTGCCAGCAGTGAGCAGGGCTCCGGCTATGGCTACACCTTC.

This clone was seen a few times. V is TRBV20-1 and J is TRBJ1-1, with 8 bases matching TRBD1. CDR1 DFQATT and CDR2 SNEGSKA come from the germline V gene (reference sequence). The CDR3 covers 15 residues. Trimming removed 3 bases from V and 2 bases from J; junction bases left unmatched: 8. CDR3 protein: CSASRTGSGNTEAFF. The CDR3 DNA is TGCAGTGCTAGTCGGACAGGGAGTGGAAACACTGAAGCTTTCTTT.

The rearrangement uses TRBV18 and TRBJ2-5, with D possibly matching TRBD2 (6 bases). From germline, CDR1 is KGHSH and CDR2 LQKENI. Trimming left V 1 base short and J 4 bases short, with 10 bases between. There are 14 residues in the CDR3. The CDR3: CASSPRRGPETQYF. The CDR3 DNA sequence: TGTGCCAGCTCACCACGGCGGGGTCCAGAGACCCAGTACTTC.

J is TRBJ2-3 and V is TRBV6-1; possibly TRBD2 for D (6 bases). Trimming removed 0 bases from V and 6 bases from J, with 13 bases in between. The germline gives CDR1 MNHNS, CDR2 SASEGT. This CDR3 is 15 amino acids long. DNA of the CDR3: TGTGCCAGCAGTGAAGCTCCGGGGGTGTCGGATACGCAGTATTTT. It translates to CASSEAPGVSDTQYF.

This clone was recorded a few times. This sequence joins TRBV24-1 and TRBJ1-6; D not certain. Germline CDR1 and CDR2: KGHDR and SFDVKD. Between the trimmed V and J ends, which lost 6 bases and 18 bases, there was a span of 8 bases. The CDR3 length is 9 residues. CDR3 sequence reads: CATSTCSHF. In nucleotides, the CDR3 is TGTGCCACCAGTACTTGTTCCCACTTT.

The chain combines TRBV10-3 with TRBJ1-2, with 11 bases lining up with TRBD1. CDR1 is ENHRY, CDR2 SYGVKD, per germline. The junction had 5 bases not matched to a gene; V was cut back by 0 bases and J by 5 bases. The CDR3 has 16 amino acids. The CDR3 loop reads CAISESTGTGGYGYTF. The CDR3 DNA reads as TGTGCCATCAGTGAGTCGACCGGGACAGGGGGTTATGGCTACACCTTC.

CDR3 sequence reads: CSVESPGGSDEQYF. For the CDR3, the DNA is TGCAGCGTTGAGAGCCCAGGGGGGTCCGACGAGCAGTACTTC. The rearrangement uses TRBV29-1 and TRBJ2-7; tentative D call: TRBD1 (7 bases). Germline CDR1 and CDR2: SQVTM and ANQGSEA. Trimming cost V 3 bases and J 5 bases, with 17 bases left between them. The CDR3 is made up of 14 amino acids.

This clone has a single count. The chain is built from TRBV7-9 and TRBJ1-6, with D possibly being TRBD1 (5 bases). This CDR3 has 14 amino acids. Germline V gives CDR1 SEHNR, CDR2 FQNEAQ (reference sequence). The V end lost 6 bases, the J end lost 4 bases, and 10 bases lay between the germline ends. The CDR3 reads CASRPQGYNSPLHF. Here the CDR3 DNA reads TGTGCCAGCAGACCCCAGGGTTATAATTCACCCCTCCACTTT.

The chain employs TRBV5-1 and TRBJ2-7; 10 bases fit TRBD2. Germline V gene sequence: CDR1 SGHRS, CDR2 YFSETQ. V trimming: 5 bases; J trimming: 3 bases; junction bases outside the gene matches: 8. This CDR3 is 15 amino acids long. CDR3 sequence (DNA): TGCGCCAGCAGTCAAACTAGCGGGGCTTACTACGAGCAGTACTTC. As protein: CASSQTSGAYYEQYF.

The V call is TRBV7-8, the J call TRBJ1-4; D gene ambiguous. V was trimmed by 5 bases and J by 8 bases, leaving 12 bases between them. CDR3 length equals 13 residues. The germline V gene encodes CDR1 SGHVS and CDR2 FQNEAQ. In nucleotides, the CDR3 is TGTGCCAGCAGCATAGGACTTAGGGAAAAACTGTTTTTT. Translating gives CASSIGLREKLFF.